One sample yielded the 32 T cell receptor beta chains listed below, sequenced in a study of cytomegalovirus exposure and HLA in healthy donors. The study ran its PCR with 60 Vbeta and 13 Jbeta primers. Repertoires were generated with immunoSEQ multiplex PCR, while TCRdb's copy carries only in-frame clones and drops some. The profile shows around 180,000 clones, roughly 74% of them singletons. The sample comprised PBMCs. Source of these receptors: a woman in her twenties or thirties in good health and CMV-seropositive.

The chain couples TRBV5-1 to TRBJ2-7; D possibly corresponds to TRBD2 (7 bases). The CDR3 loop spans 15 amino acids. Trimming pared 3 bases from V and 3 bases from J, leaving 16 bases between. Per germline, CDR1 SGHRS and CDR2 YFSETQ. The CDR3 loop reads CASSSTGGASYEQYF. The CDR3 DNA is TGCGCCAGCAGCTCAACGGGGGGCGCCAGCTACGAGCAGTACTTC. The variable domain in full, with the rest retrieved from reference TRBV5-1 and TRBJ2-7, is KAGVTQTPRYLIKTRGQQVTLSCSPISGHRSVSWYQQTPGQGLQFLFEYFSETQRNKGNFPGRFSGRQFSNSRSEMNVSTLELGDSALYLCASSSTGGASYEQYFGPGTRLTVT.

The chain carries TRBV13 and TRBJ2-7; TRBD1 matches at 7 bases. The CDR3 runs 14 residues. The V and J ends lost 0 bases and 6 bases, in that order; junction bases with no gene match: 5. Germline V CDR1 and CDR2: PRHDT, FYEKMQ (reference sequence). CDR3 nucleotide sequence: TGTGCCAGCAGCTTAGGCAGGGGGTTCGGCGAGCAGTACTTC. Its protein is CASSLGRGFGEQYF.

The chain has TRBV6-6 and TRBJ1-1; D possibly corresponds to TRBD1 (5 bases). V lost 6 bases and J lost 6, with 14 bases in between. In germline, CDR1 is MNHNY, CDR2 SVGAGI (reference sequence). CDR3 length: 13 residues. CDR3 amino acids: CASSLQVVSEAFF. CDR3 DNA: TGTGCCAGCAGCTTACAGGTAGTGTCTGAAGCTTTCTTT.

The chain carries TRBV5-6 and TRBJ2-1; 9 bases are a match to TRBD2. The CDR3 is 17 residues long. In germline, CDR1 is SGHDT, CDR2 YYEEEE. With 0 bases clipped from V and 5 bases from J, the junction kept 9 bases outside the gene matches. The CDR3, as DNA: TGTGCCAGCAGCTTGGTACGAGGTCTAGCGGGGAACAATGAGCAGTTCTTC. As protein: CASSLVRGLAGNNEQFF.

A few counts support this clone. V usage is TRBV7-3 and J usage is TRBJ1-2; no reliable D call. V lost 2 bases, J lost 3 bases, and 7 bases lay in between. CDR3 size: 13 residues. Looked up from germline, CDR1 is SGHTA and CDR2 is FQGTGA. The CDR3 DNA reads TGTGCCAGCAGCTTACCGGGAGACTATGGCTACACCTTC. Protein sequence: CASSLPGDYGYTF. The full variable domain, rest sourced from reference TRBV7-3 and TRBJ1-2, is GAGVSQTPSNKVTEKGKYVELRCDPISGHTALYWYRQSLGQGPEFLIYFQGTGAADDSGLPNDRFFAVRPEGSVSTLKIQRTERGDSAVYLCASSLPGDYGYTFGSGTRLTVV.

In its sample, this clone was seen a few times. The CDR3 sequence is CASSESGGNQPQHF. For the CDR3, the DNA is TGCGCCAGCAGTGAGTCGGGGGGTAATCAGCCCCAGCATTTT. The chain joins TRBV10-2 to TRBJ1-5; possible D gene TRBD1, 5 bases. Germline V gives CDR1 WSHSY, CDR2 SAAADI. CDR3 length: 14 amino acids. Between the trimmed V and J ends, which lost 0 bases and 4 bases, there was a span of 7 bases.

A few counts support this clone. The junction differs from germline at one of its ends, possibly a read error. This chain links TRBV7-9 with TRBJ2-7; 8 bases fit TRBD1. The V gene's germline CDR1 is SEHNR and CDR2 FQNEAQ (reference sequence). The CDR3 totals 16 residues. CDR3 protein: CSSSLDVRGLDYEQYF. The CDR3 DNA is TGTTCCAGCAGCTTAGACGTCAGGGGGCTTGACTACGAGCAGTACTTC.

This rearrangement joins TRBV4-1 to TRBJ1-1, with D tentatively TRBD1 (5 bases). CDR1 is MGHRA and CDR2 is YSYEKL in the germline V gene. This CDR3 has 14 amino acids. Trimming shortened V by 0 bases and J by 8 bases, and 13 bases separated the two germline ends. This CDR3 is CASSQDRQRREAFF. The CDR3 DNA reads TGCGCCAGCAGCCAAGATCGACAGCGTAGAGAAGCTTTCTTT.

The chain recombines TRBV5-6 with TRBJ2-1, with a tentative D call TRBD1 (5 bases). The CDR3 length is 14 residues. V was trimmed by 1 base and J by 5 bases, leaving 10 bases between them. Per germline, CDR1 SGHDT and CDR2 YYEEEE. The CDR3 sequence: CASSLQGWDNEQFF. The CDR3 nucleotides read TGTGCCAGCAGCTTGCAGGGTTGGGACAATGAGCAGTTCTTC.

This clone turned up a few times. This same CDR3 is encoded by further DNA sequences in the sample. This chain links TRBV6-5 with TRBJ1-3; 7 bases agree with TRBD1. The CDR3 contains 14 residues. Germline values: CDR1 MNHEY, CDR2 SVGAGI. With 5 bases clipped from V and 4 bases from J, the junction kept 5 bases outside the gene matches. The CDR3 DNA reads as TGTGCCAGCAGTCCGACAGGGTCAGGAAACACCATATATTTT. It yields the protein CASSPTGSGNTIYF.

The V and J genes are TRBV6-1 and TRBJ2-7; D uncertain. Germline CDR1 and CDR2: MNHNS and SASEGT. The CDR3 covers 13 residues. Trimming cost V 4 bases and J 0 bases, with 7 bases left between them. The CDR3 sequence is CASSAIPSYEQYF. CDR3 DNA sequence: TGTGCCAGCAGTGCAATCCCCTCCTACGAGCAGTACTTC.

The chain recombines TRBV11-3 with TRBJ2-2; the match to TRBD2 covers 8 bases. The CDR3 runs to 16 residues. The germline CDR1 and CDR2 sequences are SGHNT and YENEEA. Trimming removed 2 bases from V and 4 bases from J; junction bases left unmatched: 6. CDR3 DNA sequence: TGTGCCAGCAGCTTAACTTTCCTAGCGGGCACCGGGGAGCTGTTTTTT. Translated, it gives CASSLTFLAGTGELFF.

The chain uses TRBV18 and TRBJ2-1; 13 bases are shared with TRBD2. CDR1 is KGHSH, CDR2 LQKENI, per germline. CDR3 length equals 16 residues. Trimming cost V 6 bases and J 0 bases; bases outside gene matches: 2. The CDR3 reads CASSRTSGSSYNEQFF. CDR3 in DNA: TGTGCCAGCTCTCGGACTAGCGGGAGCTCCTACAATGAGCAGTTCTTC. Combining the CDR3 with reference TRBV18 and TRBJ2-1 gives the whole variable domain NAGVMQNPRHLVRRRGQEARLRCSPMKGHSHVYWYRQLPEEGLKFMVYLQKENIIDESGMPKERFSAEFPKEGPSILRIQQVVRGDSAAYFCASSRTSGSSYNEQFFGPGTRLTVL.

The gene calls are TRBV5-1 and TRBJ2-1; 11 bases are shared with TRBD2. The germline V gene has CDR1 SGHRS and CDR2 YFSETQ. CDR3 length: 16 amino acids. Losses at the gene ends were 1 base for V and 5 bases for J; bases not matched to a gene: 5. CDR3 protein: CASSLLAGGLNNEQFF. The CDR3 DNA reads TGCGCCAGCAGCTTGTTAGCGGGAGGGCTCAACAATGAGCAGTTCTTC. Together with reference TRBV5-1 and TRBJ2-1, the CDR3 gives the full variable domain: KAGVTQTPRYLIKTRGQQVTLSCSPISGHRSVSWYQQTPGQGLQFLFEYFSETQRNKGNFPGRFSGRQFSNSRSEMNVSTLELGDSALYLCASSLLAGGLNNEQFFGPGTRLTVL.

This sequence joins TRBV25-1 and TRBJ2-5; no firm D call. Between the trimmed V and J ends, which lost 2 bases and 5 bases, there was a span of 9 bases. The CDR3 runs to 13 residues. CDR1 is MGHDK and CDR2 is SYGVNS in the germline V gene. CDR3 region: CASSEGLVETQYF. The CDR3 DNA is TGTGCCAGCAGTGAAGGCCTAGTGGAGACCCAGTACTTC.

The chain carries TRBV9 and TRBJ2-3; the D is unclear. Trimming removed 0 bases from V and 3 bases from J, with 11 bases in between. Germline V lookup: CDR1 SGDLS, CDR2 YYNGEE. The CDR3 is 15 amino acids. The CDR3 loop is CASSVVAASTDTQYF. CDR3 sequence (DNA): TGTGCCAGCAGCGTAGTGGCGGCGTCAACAGATACGCAGTATTTT.

The chain carries TRBV6-6 and TRBJ2-5; D might be TRBD1 (5 bases). From germline, CDR1 is MNHNY and CDR2 SVGAGI (reference sequence). The CDR3 length is 15 residues. Trimming removed 2 bases from V and 2 bases from J, with 12 bases in between. The CDR3 DNA is TGTGCCAGCAGTTACGGCAGGGCCGCACAAGAGACCCAGTACTTC. Its translation: CASSYGRAAQETQYF.

This sequence joins TRBV7-9 and TRBJ2-3, with TRBD2 matching 7 bases. Germline V gives CDR1 SEHNR, CDR2 FQNEAQ (reference sequence). The CDR3 is 15 residues long. After removal of 5 bases from V and 1 base from J, the junction contained 6 bases not matched to a gene. CDR3 protein: CASSGEREGTDTQYF. In DNA, the CDR3 is TGTGCCAGCAGCGGGGAGCGGGAAGGCACAGATACGCAGTATTTT.

The chain recombines TRBV27 with TRBJ2-5; TRBD1 matches at 8 bases. CDR1 is MNHEY and CDR2 is SMNVEV in the germline V gene (reference sequence). CDR3 size: 14 residues. V was pared by 3 bases and J by 5 bases, with 5 bases of the junction left unmatched. The DNA for the CDR3 is TGTGCCAGCAGTTTGTACAGGGGGGATGAGACCCAGTACTTC. Amino acid sequence: CASSLYRGDETQYF.

The CDR3 region has the DNA TGTGCCAGCAGCGTATTGGACAGTCCGAACACTGAAGCTTTCTTT. It translates to CASSVLDSPNTEAFF. V usage is TRBV9 and J usage is TRBJ1-1; TRBD1 might be the D (6 bases). Germline V gene data show CDR1 as SGDLS and CDR2 as YYNGEE. The V gene lost 1 base and the J gene lost 1 base, with 11 bases spanning the gap. The CDR3 loop spans 15 amino acids.

The V and J genes are TRBV19 and TRBJ2-5; TRBD1 matches at 8 bases. The CDR3 runs 16 residues. Trimming removed 4 bases from V and 0 bases from J; junction bases left unmatched: 7. Germline CDR1 LNHDA, CDR2 SQIVND (reference sequence). The CDR3 nucleotides are TGTGCCAGTAGTAGGATTGGGACAGGCTACCAAGAGACCCAGTACTTC. This encodes CASSRIGTGYQETQYF.

The chain employs TRBV5-1 and TRBJ1-1; 8 bases are a match to TRBD1. From germline, CDR1 is SGHRS and CDR2 YFSETQ. The CDR3 has 15 residues. Trimming cost V 0 bases and J 0 bases; bases outside gene matches: 1. The CDR3 loop reads CASSLGQGMNTEAFF. Written as DNA, the CDR3 is TGCGCCAGCAGCTTGGGACAGGGGATGAACACTGAAGCTTTCTTT.

This clone was seen a few times. The chain employs TRBV6-6 and TRBJ2-7; 8 nucleotides align to TRBD2. J lost 7 bases, V lost 5 bases, and 10 bases had no gene match. Looked up from germline, CDR1 is MNHNY and CDR2 is SVGAGI (reference sequence). CDR3 length: 14 amino acids. The DNA for the CDR3 is TGTGCCAGCAGTGCGGCGGGAGGCCAGGTAGAGCAGTACTTC. Translated: CASSAAGGQVEQYF.

The chain employs TRBV7-9 and TRBJ2-7, with 8 bases identical to TRBD1. V was clipped by 5 bases and J by 6 bases; unmatched bases: 3. Germline CDR1 and CDR2: SEHNR and FQNEAQ (reference sequence). This CDR3 contains 12 residues. The CDR3 spells CASSGQGREQYF. The CDR3 DNA sequence: TGTGCCAGCAGCGGACAGGGTCGCGAGCAGTACTTC.

The genes are TRBV10-3 and TRBJ1-3, with D unclear. CDR3 length: 12 amino acids. Germline V gives CDR1 ENHRY, CDR2 SYGVKD. Trimming stripped 6 bases from V and 2 bases from J, with 5 bases between. This CDR3 reads CAISYPGNTIYF. In DNA, the CDR3 is TGTGCCATCAGCTATCCTGGAAACACCATATATTTT.

This clone was detected a few times. The genes are TRBV27 and TRBJ1-2; D remains ambiguous. The CDR3 sequence is 14 residues long. V shed 1 base and J shed 7 bases, with 13 bases lying between them. Germline V CDR1 and CDR2: MNHEY, SMNVEV (reference sequence). CDR3 sequence (DNA): TGTGCCAGCAGTTTATTGGTAAAAGGCGGTGGCTACACCTTC. Its translation: CASSLLVKGGGYTF.

The rearrangement links TRBV4-2 to TRBJ1-1; a possible D gene is TRBD1 (5 bases). Between the trimmed V and J ends, which lost 1 base and 5 bases, there was a span of 14 bases. CDR1 and CDR2 (germline): LGHNA, YNFKEQ. There are 15 residues in the CDR3. The CDR3 bases are TGTGCCAGCAGCCAAGTTTCGGGCGGGGGGACTGAAGCTTTCTTT. Translation: CASSQVSGGGTEAFF.

The V and J genes are TRBV12-5 and TRBJ2-1; 9 nucleotides agree with TRBD1. The CDR3 spans 14 residues. Unmatched junction bases numbered 6, after V lost 6 bases and J lost 6 bases. CDR1 and CDR2 from the germline V gene are LGHNT and FRNRAP. CDR3 loop: CASGPGQGTNEQFF. The CDR3 DNA is TGTGCTAGTGGACCGGGACAGGGAACCAATGAGCAGTTCTTC.

This clone was found a few times. The rearrangement links TRBV5-6 to TRBJ2-5, with D perhaps matching TRBD2 (5 bases). There are 14 residues in the CDR3. Trimming pared 3 bases from V and 4 bases from J, leaving 13 bases between. CDR1 is SGHDT and CDR2 is YYEEEE in the germline V gene. DNA for the CDR3: TGTGCCAGCAGCTATCCAGAGGAGGCAGAGACCCAGTACTTC. This gives the protein CASSYPEEAETQYF. The full variable domain, its missing parts supplied by reference TRBV5-6 and TRBJ2-5, is DAGVTQSPTHLIKTRGQQVTLRCSPKSGHDTVSWYQQALGQGPQFIFQYYEEEERQRGNFPDRFSGHQFPNYSSELNVNALLLGDSALYLCASSYPEEAETQYFGPGTRLLVL.

This sequence joins TRBV2 and TRBJ1-1, with a tentative D call TRBD1 (6 bases). This CDR3 has 12 amino acids. Germline V gene sequence: CDR1 SNHLY, CDR2 FYNNEI. Here the CDR3 reads CARRRGGAEAFF. The CDR3 nucleotides read TGTGCTCGAAGGAGGGGGGGTGCTGAAGCTTTCTTT.

This clone was observed a handful of times. V is TRBV5-1 and J is TRBJ1-6; no firm D call. V lost 4 bases to trimming and J lost 0 bases, with 14 bases between them. Per germline, CDR1 SGHRS and CDR2 YFSETQ. CDR3 length equals 17 residues. DNA for the CDR3: TGCGCCAGCAGCCCCCTGGGCCCAAGCTCCTATAATTCACCCCTCCACTTT. This translates into CASSPLGPSSYNSPLHF.

The CDR3 is CASSQDPGWEQYF. In DNA form, the CDR3 reads TGCGCCAGCAGCCAAGACCCAGGGTGGGAGCAGTACTTC. The chain combines TRBV4-3 with TRBJ2-7, with D possibly TRBD1 on 5 matching bases. From germline, CDR1 is LGHNA and CDR2 YSLEER. Trimming removed 0 bases from V and 7 bases from J, with 10 bases in between. This CDR3 has 13 amino acids.